This paragraph reports one TCR beta chain. Antigen unknown. This sample stems from a study of shared clonotypes between healthy human individuals. Notes on the study in general: Estimated richness values were generally larger in naive subsets than in memory subsets. Relative to clonotypes present in all four donors, those not shared had lower generation probabilities.

TCRdb's table, derived via immunoSEQ multiplex PCR, lists solely in-frame clones and lacks some. This table has millions of clones, approximately 92% appearing once. This CDR3 comprises 16 residues. Germline CDR1 reads SGHDN; CDR2 reads FVKESK. Trimming took off 0 bases at V and 0 bases at J, with 9 bases between the two ends. This sequence was found in a man between 18 and 29 years old in good health. V and J are TRBV14 and TRBJ2-4; TRBD2 might be the D (6 bases). Sequencing was performed on naive CD4+ T cells sorted from blood. As for subset: CD45RA+ positively selected. CDR3 protein: CASSQERGLAKNIQYF. CDR3 DNA sequence: TGTGCCAGCAGCCAAGAACGGGGGTTAGCCAAAAACATTCAGTACTTC.